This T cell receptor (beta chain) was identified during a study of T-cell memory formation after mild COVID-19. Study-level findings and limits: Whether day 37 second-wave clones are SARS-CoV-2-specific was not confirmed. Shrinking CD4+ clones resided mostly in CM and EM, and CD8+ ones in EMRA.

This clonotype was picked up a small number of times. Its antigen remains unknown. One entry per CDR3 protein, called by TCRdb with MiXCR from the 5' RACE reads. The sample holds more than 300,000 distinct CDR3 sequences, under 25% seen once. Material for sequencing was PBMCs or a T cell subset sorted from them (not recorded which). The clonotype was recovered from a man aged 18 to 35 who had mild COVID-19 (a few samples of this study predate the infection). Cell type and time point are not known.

As DNA, the CDR3 is TGTGCCAGCAGTACCATACAGGTACCGGGACAGTACGTC. It specifies CASSTIQVPGQYV. The chain is built from TRBV6-1 and TRBJ2-7; perhaps D is TRBD1 or TRBD2 (5 bases each). The CDR3 spans 13 residues. Germline CDR1 MNHNS, CDR2 SASEGT. Deletions cut 5 bases from V and 10 bases from J, with 18 bases between.